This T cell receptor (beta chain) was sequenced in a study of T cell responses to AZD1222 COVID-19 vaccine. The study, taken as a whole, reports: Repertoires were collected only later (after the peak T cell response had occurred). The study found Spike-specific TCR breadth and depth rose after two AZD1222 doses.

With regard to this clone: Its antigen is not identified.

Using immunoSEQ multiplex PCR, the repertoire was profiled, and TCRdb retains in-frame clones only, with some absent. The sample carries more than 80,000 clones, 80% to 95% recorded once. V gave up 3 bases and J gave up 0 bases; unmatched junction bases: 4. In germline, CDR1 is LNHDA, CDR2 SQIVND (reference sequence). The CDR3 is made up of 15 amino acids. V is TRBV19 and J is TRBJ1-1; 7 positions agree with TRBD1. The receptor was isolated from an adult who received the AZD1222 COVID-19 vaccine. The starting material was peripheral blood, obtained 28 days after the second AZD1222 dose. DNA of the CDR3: TGTGCCAGTAGTATCGACAGGGATATGAACACTGAAGCTTTCTTT. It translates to CASSIDRDMNTEAFF.